This entry describes one T cell receptor beta chain. The antigen it binds to is not known. No much larger clone is present one base from it, and per-base qualities are unavailable. This entry is derived from a study of T cells in Graves' hyperthyroidism and ophthalmopathy (dated by TCRdb to 2018 to 2020). Broadly, across the study: Peripheral blood samples were taken at the time of initial diagnosis, prior to any treatment. Following sampling, methimazole starting at 30 mg daily was given to hyperthyroidism patients, and high-dose intravenous methylprednisolone was given to ophthalmopathy patients. Prospective prediction of ophthalmopathy was tested in an independent validation cohort consisting of 18 hyperthyroidism patients and some 16 patients who later progressed to ophthalmopathy. The 85 to 100 discovery patients were divided at random into training and test sets in a 7:3 ratio. In addition, the study compared T-cell repertoires in thyroid tissue and in blood from a handful of Graves' hyperthyroidism patients. A discovery cohort of around 98 patients, 43 with Graves' ophthalmopathy and approximately 57 with stable Graves' hyperthyroidism, was used to find distinguishing TCR V-J signatures. TCR Vbeta CDR3 sequencing of 140 or so peripheral blood samples (43 ophthalmopathy, about 74 hyperthyroidism and about 17 progressor patients) is reported in the paper. The study at large found these results: No statistical method was used to set the sample size in advance, and investigators knew the group allocation. Most expanded thyroid clonotypes (frequency above 0.001) were also found in blood, which suggests that blood repertoires may mirror thyroid immune responses. In validation, the model predicted progression to ophthalmopathy with roughly 66% sensitivity and 72.22% specificity, a median of 6.5 months before onset. Ophthalmopathy was separated from stable hyperthyroidism by a 13 V-J signature model, with approximately 85% sensitivity and 81% to 82% specificity obtained in cross-validation and 80%/75% obtained in testing.

Amplification of TCR beta CDR3 regions was carried out from RNA transcripts. The first round of RT-PCR for the TCR CDR3 was performed with the HTBI primer set and the Qiagen OneStep RT-PCR kit. The libraries were constructed in a second round of multiplex PCR and then size-selected and purified. The libraries were sequenced on an Illumina HiSeq2000 using paired-end 100 bp reads. In the source study's methods: SOAPnuke was used to process the raw data, throwing out any read that contained adapters or uncalled bases, had a mean Phred below 15, or lacked an exact constant-primer or identifier match. High-quality paired reads were merged using COPE v1.2.5, and each unique nucleotide sequence was defined as a clonotype. MiTCR v1.1 was used to align clonotypes to the IMGT TRBV, TRBD and TRBJ reference segments. The analysis included only V-J combinations with a frequency above 0.0001, which together covered 99% to 99.2% of the repertoires. The TCS score was defined as F50 (clonal expansion) divided by E x V (chaos), with BLOSUM62-based TCRdist calculated between CDR3 peptides within each V-J. Welch's t-statistics and random forest reduced roughly 530 V-J features to 10 to 15, which were used in a naive Bayes classifier (R e1071). TCRdb reanalyzed the raw reads on its own, using fastp at Q25 for trimming and MiXCR for clone calling, and kept in-frame beta chains. Under each unique CDR3 protein, matching rows form one entry showing the most common genes and DNA. For this entry, the V and J calls and clone size follow TCRdb and not the study's own pipeline. In all, the sample holds 400,000 to 500,000 distinct CDR3 sequences, and roughly 15% of those were seen once. About 4.9% of the sample goes to the ten largest clones.

The germline V gene encodes CDR1 SEHNR and CDR2 FQNEAQ (reference sequence). The V end loses 2 bases and the J end loses 3 bases, and a stretch of 11 bases separates them. The cysteine opens and the phenylalanine closes a CDR3 of 15 amino acids. The only DNA kept is the CDR3, 45 bases in frame from the first base. Graves' hyperthyroidism was defined as stable when no progression to ophthalmopathy occurred over 18 months of follow-up. Hyperthyroidism patients were newly diagnosed, had a disease duration of under 2 months, and were aged 18 to 65 years. Exclusion was applied to patients with uncontrolled infections, other autoimmune diseases, pregnancy or lactation. Clinical symptoms, serum thyroxine and TRAb, thyroid ultrasound, and orbital computed tomography formed the basis for the diagnoses. PBMCs were isolated from more than 9 ml of fresh peripheral blood by Ficoll-Paque density gradient centrifugation. Total RNA was extracted with Trizol reagent, and quality was checked on an Agilent 2100 Bioanalyzer.

The sample consisted of blood. The sequence links TRBV7-9 to TRBJ2-1, with an unclear D gene assignment. This TCR came from a woman in her late teens or twenties with Graves' hyperthyroidism. The CDR3 region reads CASSLFLRNYNEQFF. The nucleotide sequence is given as TGTGCCAGCAGCTTATTCTTAAGGAACTACAATGAGCAGTTCTTC.